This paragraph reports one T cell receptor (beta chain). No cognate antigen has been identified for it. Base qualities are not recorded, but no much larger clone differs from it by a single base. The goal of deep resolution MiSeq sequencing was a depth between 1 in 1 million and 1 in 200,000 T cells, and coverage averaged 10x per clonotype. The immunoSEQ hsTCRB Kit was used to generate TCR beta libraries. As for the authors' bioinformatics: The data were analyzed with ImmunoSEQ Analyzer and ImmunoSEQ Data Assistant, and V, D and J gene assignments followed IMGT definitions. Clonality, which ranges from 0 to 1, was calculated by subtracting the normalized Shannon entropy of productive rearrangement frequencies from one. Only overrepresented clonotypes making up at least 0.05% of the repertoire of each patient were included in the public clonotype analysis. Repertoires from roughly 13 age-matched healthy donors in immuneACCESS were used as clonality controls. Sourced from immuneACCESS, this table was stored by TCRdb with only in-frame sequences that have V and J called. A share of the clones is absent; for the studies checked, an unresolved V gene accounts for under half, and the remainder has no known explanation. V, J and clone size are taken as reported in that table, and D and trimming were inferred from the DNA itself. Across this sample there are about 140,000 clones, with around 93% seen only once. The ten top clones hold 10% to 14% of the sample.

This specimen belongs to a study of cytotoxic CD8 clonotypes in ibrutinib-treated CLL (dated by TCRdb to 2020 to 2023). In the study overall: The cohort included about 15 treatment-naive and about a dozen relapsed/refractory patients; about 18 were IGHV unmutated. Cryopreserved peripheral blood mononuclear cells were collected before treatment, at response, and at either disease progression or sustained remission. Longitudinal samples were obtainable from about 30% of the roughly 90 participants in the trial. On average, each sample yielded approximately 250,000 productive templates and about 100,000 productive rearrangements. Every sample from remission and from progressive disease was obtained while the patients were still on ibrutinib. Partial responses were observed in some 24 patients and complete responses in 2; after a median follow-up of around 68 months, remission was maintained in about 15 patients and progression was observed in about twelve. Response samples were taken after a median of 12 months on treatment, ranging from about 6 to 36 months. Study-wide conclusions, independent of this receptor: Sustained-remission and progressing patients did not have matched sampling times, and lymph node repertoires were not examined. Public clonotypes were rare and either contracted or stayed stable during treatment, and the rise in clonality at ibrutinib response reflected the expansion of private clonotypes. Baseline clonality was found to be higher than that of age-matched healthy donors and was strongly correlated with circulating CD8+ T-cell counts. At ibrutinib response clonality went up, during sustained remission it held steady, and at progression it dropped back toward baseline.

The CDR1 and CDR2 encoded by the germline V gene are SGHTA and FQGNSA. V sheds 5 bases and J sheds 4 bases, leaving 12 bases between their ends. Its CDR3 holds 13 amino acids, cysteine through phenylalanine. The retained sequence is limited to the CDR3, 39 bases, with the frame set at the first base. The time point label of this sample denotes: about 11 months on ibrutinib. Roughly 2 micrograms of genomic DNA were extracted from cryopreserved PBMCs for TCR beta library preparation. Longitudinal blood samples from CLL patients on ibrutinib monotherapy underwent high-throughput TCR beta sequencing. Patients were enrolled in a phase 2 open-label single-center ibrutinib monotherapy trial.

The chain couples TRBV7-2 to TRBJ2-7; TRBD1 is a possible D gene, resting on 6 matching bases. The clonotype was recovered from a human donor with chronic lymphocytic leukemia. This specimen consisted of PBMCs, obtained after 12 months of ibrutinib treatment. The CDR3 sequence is CASSQRTAYEQYF. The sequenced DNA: TGTGCCAGCAGCCAGCGGACAGCTTACGAGCAGTACTTC.